One and the same sample provided the 32 T cell receptor beta chains below, sequenced in a study of identical twins. Using its own MiXCR run on the 5' RACE reads, TCRdb lists one record per CDR3 protein. The sample lists around 680,000 distinct CDR3 sequences, less than 10% occurring once. The same data also went into a second study, on yellow fever vaccine responses in identical twins.

The sequenced material came from PBMCs. The receptors originated from a woman between 18 and 30 years old in good health.

V is TRBV6-2 or TRBV6-3 and J is TRBJ2-1, with TRBD2 matching over 9 bases. V shed 7 bases and J 7 bases; nucleotides not matched to a gene: 11. Germline CDR1 reads MNHEY; CDR2 reads SVGEGT. The CDR3 has 15 amino acids. The CDR3 DNA is TGTGCCAGCAAGACTAGCGGTTCCTGGGGGAATGAGCAGTTCTTC. Encoded protein: CASKTSGSWGNEQFF.

The V gene is TRBV4-3, the J gene TRBJ1-2, with 9 bases that match TRBD1. This CDR3 has 13 residues. Germline CDR1 is LGHNA and CDR2 is YSLEER. V lost 4 bases to trimming and J lost 3 bases; unmatched junction nucleotides: 0. The CDR3 coding sequence is TGCGCCAGCAGCCGGGACAGGGACTATGGCTACACCTTC. Translated, it gives CASSRDRDYGYTF.

This clonotype was seen at least ten times. The V gene is TRBV7-2, the J gene TRBJ2-1; D may be TRBD1 or TRBD2 (6 bases each). V lost 5 bases and J 5 bases, leaving 10 bases between the germline ends. Germline assignment: CDR1 SGHTA and CDR2 FQGNSA. The CDR3 is made up of 13 amino acids. The CDR3 DNA is TGTGCCAGCAGCGGGGGGCCTCACAATGAGCAGTTCTTC. Protein sequence: CASSGGPHNEQFF. Drawing the rest from reference TRBV7-2 and TRBJ2-1, the complete variable domain is GAGVSQSPSNKVTEKGKDVELRCDPISGHTALYWYRQSLGQGLEFLIYFQGNSAPDKSGLPSDRFSAERTGGSVSTLTIQRTQQEDSAVYLCASSGGPHNEQFFGPGTRLTVL.

The sample holds a few counts of this clonotype. This chain connects TRBV6-2 or TRBV6-3 to TRBJ2-1, with no clear D. The V gene's germline CDR1 is MNHEY and CDR2 SVGEGT. Trimming left V 2 bases short and J 7 bases short, with 15 bases between. There are 15 residues in the CDR3. The CDR3 here is CASSYPSPFWNEQFF. Here the CDR3 DNA reads TGTGCCAGCAGTTACCCCTCCCCGTTTTGGAATGAGCAGTTCTTC.

This clonotype was detected a few times. The chain is built from TRBV2 and TRBJ1-5, with TRBD1 matching 7 bases. Trimming at V came to 8 bases and at J to 5 bases, leaving 6 bases not matched to a gene. This CDR3 has 13 amino acids. Germline CDR1 is SNHLY and CDR2 is FYNNEI. CDR3 protein: CASRDRQYQPQHF. DNA of the CDR3: TGTGCCAGCCGGGACAGACAATATCAGCCCCAGCATTTT.

This clonotype was observed many times. The V and J genes are TRBV12-3 or TRBV12-4 and TRBJ1-5, with 8 nucleotides matching TRBD1. The CDR3 consists of 15 residues. J gave up 2 bases and V 5 bases, and 5 bases lay outside the gene matches. For the CDR3, the DNA is TGTGCCAGCAGTACAACAGGGGGAGGCAATCAGCCCCAGCATTTT. This codes for CASSTTGGGNQPQHF.

This clonotype has ten or more counts. The rearrangement links TRBV12-3 or TRBV12-4 to TRBJ2-7; TRBD1 might be the D (5 bases). This CDR3 spans 13 amino acids. With 0 bases removed from V and 6 bases from J, the gap between germline ends came to 9 bases. In nucleotides, the CDR3 is TGTGCCAGCAGTTTAGCTCAGGGTTCCGAGCAGTACTTC. Amino acids: CASSLAQGSEQYF.

This clonotype was counted a few times. V is TRBV12-5 and J is TRBJ2-2, with 10 positions matching TRBD1. Germline CDR1 is LGHNT and CDR2 is FRNRAP. Trimming at V came to 7 bases and at J to 0 bases, leaving 23 bases not matched to a gene. CDR3 length: 22 residues. CDR3 amino acids: CASADGTGVLGPTQANTGELFF. CDR3 in DNA: TGTGCTAGTGCCGATGGGACAGGGGTCCTTGGTCCCACCCAAGCGAACACCGGGGAGCTGTTTTTT.

The chain employs TRBV6-1 and TRBJ2-2; 9 bases are a match to TRBD1. This CDR3 has 17 amino acids. Per the germline V gene, CDR1 is MNHNS and CDR2 is SASEGT. V lost 6 bases, J lost 4 bases, and 12 bases stayed unmatched. CDR3 region: CASSRTGGASSTGELFF. The CDR3 DNA sequence: TGTGCCAGCAGCCGCACAGGGGGCGCCTCGAGCACCGGGGAGCTGTTTTTT.

V is TRBV7-9 and J is TRBJ1-4; D gene ambiguous. The CDR3 has 17 residues. V was trimmed by 0 bases and J by 8 bases, leaving 19 bases between them. Germline lookup yields CDR1 SEHNR and CDR2 FQNEAQ (reference sequence). The CDR3 protein is CASSLAQFRGRSEKLFF. The CDR3 bases are TGTGCCAGCAGCTTAGCCCAATTCCGAGGGAGAAGCGAAAAACTGTTTTTT.

The J gene is TRBJ2-1, the V gene TRBV29-1, with 10 bases that match TRBD2. J was trimmed by 4 bases and V by 7 bases; bases with no gene match: 4. The CDR3 spans 13 residues. CDR1 is SQVTM, CDR2 ANQGSEA, per germline. The CDR3 region is CSAAGGFYNEQFF. In DNA, the CDR3 is TGCAGCGCAGCGGGAGGGTTTTACAATGAGCAGTTCTTC.

This chain links TRBV2 with TRBJ1-2; D uncertain. Germline values: CDR1 SNHLY, CDR2 FYNNEI. V was pared by 4 bases and J by 2 bases, with 17 bases between. The CDR3 loop spans 16 amino acids. CDR3 in amino acids: CASSVNLGAGNYGYTF. The CDR3 DNA reads TGTGCCAGCAGTGTAAACTTGGGTGCGGGGAACTATGGCTACACCTTC.

Only a few counts were recorded for this clonotype. The rearrangement links TRBV28 to TRBJ2-1; no definite D call. V was clipped by 7 bases and J by 5 bases, with 21 bases between them. CDR3 length: 16 residues. Germline V gives CDR1 MDHEN, CDR2 SYDVKM. The CDR3 loop is CASTTIGYPKNNEQFF. The DNA of the CDR3 is TGTGCCAGCACCACCATCGGTTACCCAAAAAACAATGAGCAGTTCTTC.

This clonotype was detected many times. This rearrangement joins TRBV29-1 to TRBJ2-5, with D possibly TRBD1 on 5 matching bases. This CDR3 spans 12 amino acids. Germline values: CDR1 SQVTM, CDR2 ANQGSEA. The ends were cut back, 4 bases at V and 2 bases at J, with 8 bases in the middle. This CDR3 is CSVAGPQETQYF. The CDR3 region has the DNA TGCAGCGTTGCAGGGCCGCAAGAGACCCAGTACTTC.

In its sample, this clonotype was seen many times. The rearrangement joins TRBV5-1 to TRBJ1-1; D remains ambiguous. V was shortened by 4 bases and J by 4 bases, with 14 bases between the two germline ends. The CDR3 extends over 14 amino acids. CDR1 is SGHRS, CDR2 YFSETQ, per germline. CDR3 sequence (DNA): TGCGCCAGCAGCGCCCCCGGAAGAGGCACTGAAGCTTTCTTT. It translates to CASSAPGRGTEAFF.

The V gene is TRBV6-5, the J gene TRBJ1-1; no clear D gene. The CDR3 totals 13 residues. The germline V gene encodes CDR1 MNHEY and CDR2 SVGAGI. The V end lost 2 bases, the J end lost 10 bases, and 14 bases lay between the germline ends. The CDR3: CASSYDPGLSAFF. CDR3 in DNA: TGTGCCAGCAGTTACGACCCGGGTTTATCAGCTTTCTTT.

The chain uses TRBV20-1 and TRBJ2-7, with 7 bases identical to TRBD1. The CDR3 covers 13 residues. From germline, CDR1 is DFQATT and CDR2 SNEGSKA (reference sequence). The J segment lost 2 bases and the V segment lost 8 bases, leaving 9 bases of the junction unmatched. The CDR3 region has the DNA TGCAGTACTCTGGACAGGAGCCCCTACGAGCAGTACTTC. Residues: CSTLDRSPYEQYF.

This clonotype showed up just a few times. In this CDR3 the conserved last residue, phenylalanine or tryptophan, is missing, so a read error is likely. The chain recombines TRBV7-3 with TRBJ1-1; D might be TRBD1 (5 bases). CDR1 SGHTA and CDR2 FQGTGA come from the germline V gene. Trimming pared 5 bases from V and 5 bases from J, leaving 15 bases between. The CDR3 has 14 amino acids. Here the CDR3 DNA reads TGTGCCAGCAGCGTCGACAGATCCCGAACTGAAGCTTTCTCT. Translation: CASSVDRSRTEAFS.

This clonotype was seen repeatedly, ten times or more. This sequence joins TRBV12-3 or TRBV12-4 and TRBJ1-1, with D possibly being TRBD1 (6 bases). CDR3 size: 15 residues. V was shortened by 6 bases and J by 5 bases, with 19 bases between the two germline ends. CDR3 protein: CASRSPWTDQTEAFF. The CDR3 region has the DNA TGTGCCAGCAGGTCCCCTTGGACAGATCAAACTGAAGCTTTCTTT.

This clonotype was observed a handful of times. This sequence joins TRBV3-1 and TRBJ2-3, with D possibly TRBD2 on 6 matching bases. Germline values: CDR1 LGHDT, CDR2 YNNKEL (reference sequence). The CDR3 has 13 residues. The V and J ends lost 3 bases and 7 bases respectively, with 11 bases between them. The CDR3 nucleotides read TGTGCCAGCAGCCAGGGGACTGTGTATACGCAGTATTTT. Protein: CASSQGTVYTQYF.

This chain uses TRBV11-1 with TRBJ2-1; D is perhaps TRBD1 or TRBD2 (5 bases each). Trimming took off 4 bases at V and 10 bases at J, with 14 bases between the two ends. CDR1 is SGHAT, CDR2 FQDESV, per germline (reference sequence). The CDR3 sequence is 13 residues long. The CDR3 DNA follows: TGTGCCAGCAGCTACATGAGGGGATGGGAGCAGTTCTTC. This gives the protein CASSYMRGWEQFF. The variable domain in full, completed from reference TRBV11-1 and TRBJ2-1, reads EAEVAQSPRYKITEKSQAVAFWCDPISGHATLYWYRQILGQGPELLVQFQDESVVDDSQLPKDRFSAERLKGVDSTLKIQPAELGDSAMYLCASSYMRGWEQFFGPGTRLTVL.

The chain has TRBV19 and TRBJ2-7, with D perhaps matching TRBD2 (5 bases). Germline CDR1 reads LNHDA; CDR2 reads SQIVND (reference sequence). This CDR3 spans 15 amino acids. The ends were cut back, 0 bases at V and 3 bases at J, with 12 bases in the middle. The CDR3 region has the DNA TGTGCCAGTAGTATAGAAACGAGCGGTAGCTACGAGCAGTACTTC. Translating it yields CASSIETSGSYEQYF.

This clonotype was observed many times. The CDR3 nucleotides read TGCAGTGCTTTGGGACAGGGGGTAGGGGAGCAGTACTTC. Translation gives CSALGQGVGEQYF. The V gene is TRBV20-1, the J gene TRBJ2-7; 11 nucleotides align to TRBD1. The trim removed 5 bases at V and 7 bases at J, leaving 7 bases unmatched. This CDR3 contains 13 residues. Germline values: CDR1 DFQATT, CDR2 SNEGSKA (reference sequence).

This clonotype turned up a few times. The chain links TRBV20-1 to TRBJ2-1; D assignment may be TRBD1 or TRBD2 (6 bases each). Germline V gene data show CDR1 as DFQATT and CDR2 as SNEGSKA (reference sequence). CDR3 length: 15 amino acids. Trimming shortened V by 1 base and J by 3 bases, and 13 bases separated the two germline ends. The CDR3 protein is CSARVPGADYNEQFF. DNA of the CDR3: TGCAGTGCTAGAGTCCCGGGGGCCGACTACAATGAGCAGTTCTTC.

In its sample, this clonotype was seen many times. This chain uses TRBV5-1 with TRBJ2-7; tentatively, D is TRBD1 (5 bases). Looked up from germline, CDR1 is SGHRS and CDR2 is YFSETQ. Trimming shortened V by 0 bases and J by 0 bases, and 7 bases separated the two germline ends. This CDR3 has 14 residues. This CDR3 is CASSLDRNSYEQYF. The CDR3 region has the DNA TGCGCCAGCAGCTTGGACAGGAACTCCTACGAGCAGTACTTC.

V gene TRBV7-2 combines with J gene TRBJ2-2, with D perhaps TRBD2 (6 bases). This CDR3 comprises 15 residues. Germline V lookup: CDR1 SGHTA, CDR2 FQGNSA. Trimming pared 2 bases from V and 7 bases from J, leaving 14 bases between. CDR3 nucleotides: TGTGCCAGCAGCTTAAGGCCCTCGGGGGACGGGGAGCTGTTTTTT. Its protein product is CASSLRPSGDGELFF. The variable domain in full, completed from reference TRBV7-2 and TRBJ2-2, reads GAGVSQSPSNKVTEKGKDVELRCDPISGHTALYWYRQSLGQGLEFLIYFQGNSAPDKSGLPSDRFSAERTGGSVSTLTIQRTQQEDSAVYLCASSLRPSGDGELFFGEGSRLTVL.

The rearrangement links TRBV6-1 to TRBJ2-7, with TRBD2 as a possible D gene (6 bases). CDR1 MNHNS and CDR2 SASEGT come from the germline V gene. CDR3 length: 15 residues. Trimming removed 6 bases from V and 3 bases from J, with 18 bases in between. CDR3 in DNA: TGTGCCAGCAGCAACGCCGCGGGACGGGGCTACGAGCAGTACTTC. This gives the protein CASSNAAGRGYEQYF.

This sequence joins TRBV12-3 or TRBV12-4 and TRBJ2-1; D might be TRBD1 (7 bases). This CDR3 contains 16 residues. V was cut by 8 bases and J by 6 bases, with 23 bases left in between. This chain's CDR3 is CASPPKGAGMVNEQFF. DNA for the CDR3: TGTGCCAGCCCTCCGAAGGGGGCGGGAATGGTCAATGAGCAGTTCTTC.

This clonotype was counted ten times or more. The chain uses TRBV28 and TRBJ2-7; 14 bases agree with TRBD2. V gave up 5 bases and J gave up 4 bases; unmatched junction bases: 4. The germline V gene has CDR1 MDHEN and CDR2 SYDVKM. This CDR3 contains 15 residues. DNA of the CDR3: TGTGCCAGCAGTATGACTAGCGGGAGGGGGTACGAGCAGTACTTC. Translated, it gives CASSMTSGRGYEQYF.

This clonotype was detected a few times. The chain uses TRBV30 and TRBJ1-3, with D unclear. Trimming cost V 2 bases and J 0 bases, with 8 bases left between them. CDR1 GTSNPN and CDR2 SVGIG come from the germline V gene (reference sequence). This CDR3 spans 14 amino acids. CDR3 coding DNA: TGTGCCTGGAGTCCCCAGACCTCTGGAAACACCATATATTTT. Translated: CAWSPQTSGNTIYF.

This clonotype was seen a handful of times. The chain joins TRBV29-1 to TRBJ2-5, with D unresolved. This CDR3 is 14 amino acids long. CDR1 and CDR2 (germline): SQVTM, ANQGSEA. The ends were cut back, 4 bases at V and 5 bases at J, with 17 bases in the middle. The CDR3 sequence is CSVGPPVGRETQYF. CDR3 nucleotides: TGCAGCGTTGGTCCCCCCGTCGGCAGGGAGACCCAGTACTTC.

The chain couples TRBV5-1 to TRBJ2-3; TRBD1 is a possible D gene (6 bases). Germline V gene sequence: CDR1 SGHRS, CDR2 YFSETQ. V was shortened by 2 bases and J by 6 bases, with 13 bases between the two germline ends. The CDR3 is 14 residues long. The CDR3 sequence is CASSLTGWLDTQYF. The DNA of the CDR3 is TGCGCCAGCAGCTTAACAGGGTGGTTGGATACGCAGTATTTT.